This T cell receptor beta chain was retrieved from a study of blood T cell repertoires in COVID-19. Original analysis: By means of reference gene primer amplification, nucleated cell counts were estimated. Produced via immunoSEQ multiplex PCR; TCRdb's table is partial and in-frame only. That table supplies the V and J calls and clone size; D and trimming were determined from the DNA. Found here are 200,000 to 250,000 clones, roughly four fifths of them singletons; the top ten hold about 8%. The CDR3 totals 13 residues. The V end lost 3 bases, the J end lost 7 bases, and 12 bases lay between the germline ends. Germline values: CDR1 MNHEY, CDR2 SMNVEV (reference sequence).

The sequence was collected from a woman aged 45-60 years with acute or convalescent COVID-19. Sequencing input: peripheral blood. The rearrangement joins TRBV27 to TRBJ1-2; possible D gene TRBD1, 5 bases. The CDR3 coding sequence is TGTGCCAGCAGTTTGGGAAGGGGCGTTGGCTACACCTTC. It yields the protein CASSLGRGVGYTF.